What follows are 23 T cell receptor beta chains derived from one specimen sequenced in a study of blood T cell repertoires in COVID-19. The repertoire was sequenced with immunoSEQ multiplex PCR; TCRdb's copy has only in-frame clones and lacks some. The sample consists of over 130,000 clones, about 80% of them appearing once. The sequenced sample was PBMCs or T cells enriched from blood (not recorded which). Receptors originate from a woman between 45 and 60 years old who had recovered from COVID-19.

This clone was counted once. This rearrangement joins TRBV9 to TRBJ1-1; TRBD1 matches 9 bases. Trimming took 4 bases from V and 1 from J; bases not matched to a gene: 2. CDR1 is SGDLS, CDR2 YYNGEE, per germline. CDR3 length equals 14 residues. For the CDR3, the DNA is TGTGCCAGCAGCCCGGGACAGGGGAACACTGAAGCTTTCTTT. This sequence encodes CASSPGQGNTEAFF. The whole variable domain, filled in from reference TRBV9 and TRBJ1-1, reads DSGVTQTPKHLITATGQRVTLRCSPRSGDLSVYWYQQSLDQGLQFLIQYYNGEERAKGNILERFSAQQFPDLHSELNLSSLELGDSALYFCASSPGQGNTEAFFGQGTRLTVV.

As DNA, the CDR3 is TGTGCCTGGAGTTACCAGCGCGATACGCAGTATTTT. Protein: CAWSYQRDTQYF. The chain joins TRBV30 to TRBJ2-3; no clear D gene. The V end lost 2 bases, the J end lost 6 bases, and 9 bases lay between the germline ends. Germline V gene sequence: CDR1 GTSNPN, CDR2 SVGIG (reference sequence). This CDR3 comprises 12 residues.

The chain joins TRBV6-5 to TRBJ1-1; 8 positions agree with TRBD1. The CDR3 is 14 amino acids. The germline V gene encodes CDR1 MNHEY and CDR2 SVGAGI. V gave up 0 bases and J gave up 6 bases; unmatched junction bases: 3. CDR3 amino acids: CASSYSQGAPEAFF. The CDR3, as DNA: TGTGCCAGCAGTTACTCGCAGGGGGCTCCTGAAGCTTTCTTT.

This clone was seen once. The chain has TRBV2 and TRBJ1-2; D is uncertain. Germline CDR1 is SNHLY and CDR2 is FYNNEI. With 7 bases removed from V and 1 base from J, the gap between germline ends came to 10 bases. The CDR3 runs 13 residues. The CDR3 spells CASTINGNYGYTF. CDR3 DNA sequence: TGTGCCAGCACGATCAACGGTAACTATGGCTACACCTTC.

The chain employs TRBV5-4 and TRBJ2-7; TRBD2 matches 8 bases. The V gene end was trimmed by 0 bases and the J gene end by 0 bases; junction bases not matched to a gene: 8. The CDR3 covers 17 residues. CDR1 and CDR2 (germline): SGHNT, YYREEE (reference sequence). Written as DNA, the CDR3 is TGTGCCAGCAGCTTGGGCCCCGGACTAGCAGGCTCCTACGAGCAGTACTTC. Residues: CASSLGPGLAGSYEQYF.

This chain uses TRBV19 with TRBJ1-2; D is undetermined. This CDR3 has 14 amino acids. Per the germline V gene, CDR1 is LNHDA and CDR2 is SQIVND (reference sequence). V lost 3 bases, J lost 6 bases, and 14 bases lay in between. The CDR3 reads CASSISWEWDGYTF. The CDR3 nucleotides read TGTGCCAGTAGTATTAGTTGGGAGTGGGATGGCTACACCTTC.

This sequence joins TRBV7-9 and TRBJ2-2, with 12 bases matching TRBD2. The CDR3 extends over 16 amino acids. Germline CDR1 reads SEHNR; CDR2 reads FQNEAQ (reference sequence). J was trimmed by 4 bases and V by 5 bases; bases with no gene match: 5. DNA of the CDR3: TGTGCCAGCAGCCTCGGACTAGCGGGGCCCACCGGGGAGCTGTTTTTT. Translating it yields CASSLGLAGPTGELFF.

The genes are TRBV15 and TRBJ1-1, with D perhaps matching TRBD1 (5 bases). Trimming stripped 0 bases from V and 2 bases from J, with 10 bases between. This CDR3 contains 15 residues. The V gene's germline CDR1 is LNHNV and CDR2 YYDKDF (reference sequence). The CDR3 protein is CATSRDRTPNTEAFF. The CDR3 DNA follows: TGTGCCACCAGCAGAGATCGGACACCCAACACTGAAGCTTTCTTT. Full variable domain (missing parts from reference TRBV15 and TRBJ1-1): DAMVIQNPRYQVTQFGKPVTLSCSQTLNHNVMYWYQQKSSQAPKLLFHYYDKDFNNEADTPDNFQSRRPNTSFCFLDIRSPGLGDTAMYLCATSRDRTPNTEAFFGQGTRLTVV.

The genes are TRBV6-5 and TRBJ1-1, with 9 bases that match TRBD1. This CDR3 has 13 amino acids. CDR1 is MNHEY, CDR2 SVGAGI, per germline. The V segment lost 2 bases and the J segment 6 bases; nucleotides outside the gene matches: 1. The CDR3 coding sequence is TGTGCCAGCAGTTACGGACAGGGGTCTGAAGCTTTCTTT. This gives the protein CASSYGQGSEAFF.

The chain uses TRBV2 and TRBJ1-5, with unresolved D. This CDR3 comprises 14 residues. Per germline, CDR1 SNHLY and CDR2 FYNNEI. V lost 1 base to trimming and J lost 5 bases, with 9 bases between them. The CDR3 DNA sequence: TGTGCCAGCAGTGAAGTACACCCTGATCAGCCCCAGCATTTT. Translation: CASSEVHPDQPQHF.

The chain uses TRBV7-2 and TRBJ2-5; 12 nucleotides match TRBD2. This CDR3 contains 15 residues. In germline, CDR1 is SGHTA, CDR2 FQGNSA. The junction had 3 bases not matched to a gene; V was cut back by 5 bases and J by 2 bases. CDR3 protein: CASSPGTSGQETQYF. The CDR3, as DNA: TGTGCCAGCAGCCCCGGGACTAGCGGGCAAGAGACCCAGTACTTC.

The V call is TRBV27, the J call TRBJ2-3; maybe TRBD1 (5 bases). Germline V CDR1 and CDR2: MNHEY, SMNVEV (reference sequence). Trimming pared 6 bases from V and 7 bases from J, leaving 14 bases between. CDR3 length equals 13 residues. The CDR3 nucleotides read TGTGCCAGCAGGCCCTACAGGCGCAATACGCAGTATTTT. This gives the protein CASRPYRRNTQYF.

The rearrangement uses TRBV6-1 and TRBJ2-7; D is uncertain. The V gene lost 0 bases and the J gene lost 7 bases, with 4 bases spanning the gap. CDR1 and CDR2 from the germline V gene are MNHNS and SASEGT. CDR3 length: 11 amino acids. The CDR3 here is CASSEAREQYF. In nucleotides, the CDR3 is TGTGCCAGCAGTGAAGCCCGGGAGCAGTACTTC.

Here the CDR3 reads CAWSPLAGRTDTQYF. CDR3 DNA sequence: TGTGCCTGGAGTCCCTTAGCGGGGCGCACAGATACGCAGTATTTT. The chain carries TRBV30 and TRBJ2-3; 8 nucleotides agree with TRBD2. Germline V gives CDR1 GTSNPN, CDR2 SVGIG (reference sequence). The CDR3 length is 15 residues. J was trimmed by 1 base and V by 2 bases; bases with no gene match: 5.

The J gene is TRBJ2-7, the V gene TRBV5-1, with 8 nucleotides matching TRBD2. Germline loops: CDR1 SGHRS, CDR2 YFSETQ. CDR3 length: 16 amino acids. V trimming: 0 bases; J trimming: 3 bases; junction bases outside the gene matches: 8. CDR3: CASSLGRRTSLYEQYF. As DNA, the CDR3 is TGCGCCAGCAGCTTGGGCCGGCGGACTAGCCTCTACGAGCAGTACTTC.

The chain carries TRBV12-5 and TRBJ1-3, with D hard to call. V was pared by 7 bases and J by 2 bases, with 9 bases between. The CDR3 has 13 amino acids. The germline V gene encodes CDR1 LGHNT and CDR2 FRNRAP. The CDR3 bases are TGTGCTAGTGATAGCCTCCCTGGAAACACCATATATTTT. Protein: CASDSLPGNTIYF.

The DNA for the CDR3 is TGTGCCTGGAGTGCGACTAGCGGGAGTTTTGGTGAGCAGTTCTTC. It specifies CAWSATSGSFGEQFF. The gene calls are TRBV30 and TRBJ2-1, with 12 bases lining up with TRBD2. Germline V gene sequence: CDR1 GTSNPN, CDR2 SVGIG (reference sequence). The CDR3 runs to 15 residues. With V trimmed by 1 base and J by 9 bases, 7 bases remained unmatched. The entire variable domain, with the rest obtained from reference TRBV30 and TRBJ2-1, is as follows: SQTIHQWPATLVQPVGSPLSLECTVEGTSNPNLYWYRQAAGRGLQLLFYSVGIGQISSEVPQNLSASRPQDRQFILSSKKLLLSDSGFYLCAWSATSGSFGEQFFGPGTRLTVL.

The gene calls are TRBV7-2 and TRBJ1-1; D perhaps matches TRBD1 (5 bases). The CDR3 contains 15 residues. Trimming cost V 0 bases and J 1 base, with 9 bases left between them. The germline CDR1 and CDR2 sequences are SGHTA and FQGNSA. CDR3 loop: CASSLAGHRNTEAFF. The CDR3 nucleotides are TGTGCCAGCAGCTTAGCGGGGCACCGGAACACTGAAGCTTTCTTT. Together with reference TRBV7-2 and TRBJ1-1, the CDR3 gives the full variable domain: GAGVSQSPSNKVTEKGKDVELRCDPISGHTALYWYRQSLGQGLEFLIYFQGNSAPDKSGLPSDRFSAERTGGSVSTLTIQRTQQEDSAVYLCASSLAGHRNTEAFFGQGTRLTVV.

The gene calls are TRBV2 and TRBJ2-5, with TRBD2 identical over 9 bases. The junction had 12 bases not matched to a gene; V was cut back by 7 bases and J by 3 bases. This CDR3 comprises 16 residues. Germline loops: CDR1 SNHLY, CDR2 FYNNEI. In DNA form, the CDR3 reads TGTGCCAGCAACCCCTGGGGGGTAGCGGGGGAAGAGACCCAGTACTTC. Amino acids: CASNPWGVAGEETQYF.

This clone was counted once. The V and J genes are TRBV12-3 or TRBV12-4 and TRBJ2-7; D is possibly TRBD2 (6 bases). The CDR3 runs 13 residues. Between the trimmed V and J ends, which lost 6 bases and 2 bases, there was a span of 11 bases. The CDR3 DNA reads TGTGCCAGCAGCGGGGGTACCCCCTACGAGCAGTACTTC. Protein sequence: CASSGGTPYEQYF.

This chain links TRBV12-5 with TRBJ2-5; possibly TRBD1 for D (5 bases). CDR1 LGHNT and CDR2 FRNRAP come from the germline V gene. This CDR3 comprises 14 residues. The V end lost 7 bases, the J end lost 3 bases, and 15 bases lay between the germline ends. The CDR3 loop reads CASATTEDKETQYF. The CDR3 DNA follows: TGTGCTAGTGCCACGACAGAGGATAAAGAGACCCAGTACTTC.

The sample holds one count of this clone. The gene calls are TRBV6-5 and TRBJ2-3; 8 nucleotides agree with TRBD1. CDR1 is MNHEY, CDR2 SVGAGI, per germline. The V gene end was trimmed by 6 bases and the J gene end by 0 bases; junction bases not matched to a gene: 5. The CDR3 spans 15 residues. This CDR3 reads CASRADRGSTDTQYF. The CDR3 DNA sequence: TGTGCCAGCAGAGCTGACAGGGGTAGCACAGATACGCAGTATTTT.

The V gene is TRBV11-3, the J gene TRBJ2-5; 7 bases line up with TRBD2. Germline loops: CDR1 SGHNT, CDR2 YENEEA. V gave up 3 bases and J gave up 5 bases; unmatched junction bases: 3. The CDR3 length is 13 residues. The CDR3, as DNA: TGTGCCAGCAGCTTCGGGGGGTGGGAGACCCAGTACTTC. Its protein is CASSFGGWETQYF.